The TCR beta chain under discussion was sequenced for a study of T cell responses to AZD1222 COVID-19 vaccine. Findings of the study overall: Clonal diversity was possibly underestimated, and the donors were mostly white British, with more females. There were repertoire samples only from the period after the peak T cell response.

With 4 bases clipped from V and 3 bases from J, the junction kept 7 bases outside the gene matches. The CDR3 extends over 15 amino acids. Germline V gene lookup returns CDR1 MNHEY and CDR2 SVGAGI. Produced via immunoSEQ multiplex PCR; TCRdb's table is partial and in-frame only. The sample records some 110,000 clones, 88% being singletons. A remark on this clone: Its specificity is not known.

The chain combines TRBV6-5 with TRBJ1-1; 8 nucleotides align to TRBD1. Sequencing used peripheral blood, obtained on day 0 of AZD1222 vaccination. The clonotype originates from an adult in good health. In nucleotides, the CDR3 is TGTGCCAGCAGTTCCCAGGGGGCTGGGGACACTGAAGCTTTCTTT. Residues: CASSSQGAGDTEAFF.